Given below is one T cell receptor beta chain in context. Its antigen is not identified. Germline V gene lookup returns CDR1 LNHDA and CDR2 SQIVND (reference sequence). CDR3 length equals 15 residues. Trimming took 1 base from V and 5 from J; bases not matched to a gene: 6. This specimen comes from a study of identical twins. Whole-study results and caveats: With beta out-of-frame sequences, excess sharing by twins was weaker. Within twin pairs, the out-of-frame alpha sequences they shared showed excess low generation probability. Abundant beta clonotypes from cord blood bore fewer insertions; memory repertoires lacked this pattern.

Template switching (which added a universal primer site) was used, and cDNA carried unique molecular identifiers. Each CDR3 protein gets one entry after TCRdb re-called the 5' RACE reads with MiXCR. The sample lists 650,000 to 800,000 distinct CDR3 sequences, around 8.3% occurring once. Separately, the same data were catalogued under a study of yellow fever vaccine responses in identical twins.

The receptor was isolated from a young woman in good health. The genes are TRBV19 and TRBJ2-7, with 9 nucleotides matching TRBD1. Material for sequencing was PBMCs. CDR3 nucleotide sequence: TGTGCCAGTAGTATAGGTGGGACAGGGATAAACGAGCAGTACTTC. Protein: CASSIGGTGINEQYF.